This passage covers 30 T cell receptor beta chains from one sample sequenced in a study of cytomegalovirus exposure and HLA in healthy donors. Use of 60 Vbeta and 13 Jbeta primers characterized the PCR. Clones were read by immunoSEQ multiplex PCR, and TCRdb kept only the in-frame ones, dropping some. The sample consists of some 100,000 clones, 85% to 90% of them appearing once. Input material: PBMCs. The receptors shown here come from a man younger than 40 in good health and CMV-seronegative.

This clone was seen a handful of times. This chain connects TRBV2 to TRBJ2-1; TRBD2 agrees at 7 bases. The CDR3 contains 13 residues. V dropped 5 bases and J dropped 8; count of bases not matched to a gene: 6. CDR1 and CDR2 from the germline V gene are SNHLY and FYNNEI. The CDR3 nucleotides are TGTGCCAGCAGTCCAGGGACTACTCATGAGCAGTTCTTC. The encoded protein is CASSPGTTHEQFF.

The V gene is TRBV2, the J gene TRBJ1-3; no definite D call. CDR3 length: 13 residues. V lost 4 bases and J lost 3, with 7 bases in between. CDR1 is SNHLY, CDR2 FYNNEI, per germline. CDR3 DNA: TGTGCCAGCAGTGGAAATAGTGGAAACACCATATATTTT. This translates into CASSGNSGNTIYF.

The chain is built from TRBV6-5 and TRBJ1-2; D call uncertain. V lost 8 bases, J lost 7 bases, and 11 bases lay in between. The germline V gene encodes CDR1 MNHEY and CDR2 SVGAGI. CDR3 length equals 11 residues. The CDR3 DNA sequence: TGTGCCAGCGGGCCCGCGAGTGGCTACACCTTC. It codes for CASGPASGYTF.

This chain connects TRBV4-3 to TRBJ2-1; D might be TRBD2 (6 bases). There are 16 residues in the CDR3. The V end was cut by 0 bases, the J end by 3 bases, with 12 bases between. Per germline, CDR1 LGHNA and CDR2 YSLEER. CDR3 amino acids: CASSQDYAGRYNEQFF. CDR3 coding DNA: TGCGCCAGCAGCCAAGATTACGCGGGACGCTACAATGAGCAGTTCTTC.

The rearrangement uses TRBV2 and TRBJ2-3; D remains ambiguous. The CDR3 loop spans 12 amino acids. Germline CDR1 and CDR2: SNHLY and FYNNEI. Between the trimmed V and J ends, which lost 7 bases and 0 bases, there was a span of 5 bases. CDR3 DNA sequence: TGTGCCAGCACCCTAAGCACAGATACGCAGTATTTT. The encoded protein is CASTLSTDTQYF.

This chain joins TRBV6-1 and TRBJ1-1, with a possible D match to TRBD1 (5 bases). The ends were cut back, 9 bases at V and 5 bases at J, with 13 bases in the middle. Per the germline V gene, CDR1 is MNHNS and CDR2 is SASEGT. This CDR3 is 12 amino acids long. The CDR3 spells CASYRGGTEAFF. The DNA for the CDR3 is TGTGCCAGTTACCGGGGGGGAACTGAAGCTTTCTTT.

The chain carries TRBV29-1 and TRBJ1-2; TRBD1 might be the D (5 bases). The CDR3 contains 13 residues. CDR1 and CDR2 from the germline V gene are SQVTM and ANQGSEA. Trimming removed 2 bases from V and 4 bases from J, with 11 bases in between. CDR3 bases: TGCAGCGTTGAACGGCAGGGAGGCTATGGCTACACCTTC. Translation: CSVERQGGYGYTF.

This chain connects TRBV7-2 to TRBJ1-5; D gene ambiguous. Germline V lookup: CDR1 SGHTA, CDR2 FQGNSA. V was pared by 2 bases and J by 8 bases, with 13 bases between. The CDR3 length is 14 residues. The CDR3 sequence: CASSLLGAREPQHF. The CDR3 DNA sequence: TGTGCCAGCAGCTTATTGGGAGCTCGGGAGCCCCAGCATTTT.

The chain joins TRBV6-5 to TRBJ1-2; 9 bases are shared with TRBD1. This CDR3 comprises 14 residues. The V gene's germline CDR1 is MNHEY and CDR2 SVGAGI. Germline trimming cut 4 bases from V and 7 bases from J; bases unmatched to any gene: 7. The CDR3: CASSSDRGFGGYTF. CDR3 nucleotide sequence: TGTGCCAGCAGTTCGGACAGGGGTTTCGGTGGCTACACCTTC.

This clone was observed a handful of times. Different DNA sequences within this sample yield the same CDR3. This chain uses TRBV9 with TRBJ2-5; 8 positions agree with TRBD1. V shed 4 bases and J 2 bases; nucleotides not matched to a gene: 4. Per the germline V gene, CDR1 is SGDLS and CDR2 is YYNGEE. CDR3 length: 14 amino acids. CDR3 protein: CASSPRTGQETQYF. The CDR3 bases are TGTGCCAGCAGCCCTCGGACAGGGCAAGAGACCCAGTACTTC.

The chain recombines TRBV27 with TRBJ1-1, with a tentative D call TRBD1 (6 bases). Trimming left V 3 bases short and J 0 bases short, with 17 bases between. The CDR3 is 17 amino acids. In germline, CDR1 is MNHEY, CDR2 SMNVEV (reference sequence). In nucleotides, the CDR3 is TGTGCCAGCAGTTTTAGGAGTCCGGGACAAATGAACACTGAAGCTTTCTTT. This translates into CASSFRSPGQMNTEAFF.

The CDR3 DNA follows: TGCAGCGTTGAGGGGAGCTCGGGAACCGAGCAGTACTTC. It specifies CSVEGSSGTEQYF. This chain connects TRBV29-1 to TRBJ2-7, with D perhaps TRBD2 (5 bases). CDR1 SQVTM and CDR2 ANQGSEA come from the germline V gene. The CDR3 covers 13 residues. V was shortened by 3 bases and J by 6 bases, with 15 bases between the two germline ends.

This clone has only a few counts. V usage is TRBV4-2 and J usage is TRBJ2-6, with D perhaps TRBD1 (5 bases). The V end lost 0 bases, the J end lost 2 bases, and 8 bases lay between the germline ends. CDR3 length: 16 amino acids. CDR1 and CDR2 (germline): LGHNA, YNFKEQ. In DNA form, the CDR3 reads TGTGCCAGCAGCCAAGATGAGGACACTGGGGCCAACGTCCTGACTTTC. Translating gives CASSQDEDTGANVLTF.

Concerning this clone itself: The junction does not match germline at one end; this may be a read error. V and J are TRBV4-3 and TRBJ2-3, with D perhaps TRBD1 (5 bases). The CDR3 totals 15 residues. Germline CDR1 reads LGHNA; CDR2 reads YSLEER. The CDR3 sequence: CASSQPWGGTDTQYF. CDR3 DNA sequence: TGCGCCAGCAGCCAGCCCTGGGGCGGCACGGATACGCAGTATTTT.

The rearrangement joins TRBV6-4 to TRBJ2-3; TRBD2 aligns across 14 bases. Trimming at V came to 0 bases and at J to 4 bases, leaving 0 bases not matched to a gene. Germline V gene data show CDR1 as MRHNA and CDR2 as SNTAGT. The CDR3 consists of 16 residues. CDR3 in DNA: TGTGCCAGCAGTGACTCGACTAGCGGGGGGGCAGATACGCAGTATTTT. Translated, it gives CASSDSTSGGADTQYF.

The J gene is TRBJ2-1, the V gene TRBV7-9; D possibly corresponds to TRBD2 (6 bases). V lost 3 bases and J lost 3, with 9 bases in between. This CDR3 comprises 14 residues. Germline V gene data show CDR1 as SEHNR and CDR2 as FQNEAQ (reference sequence). CDR3 nucleotide sequence: TGTGCCAGCAGCTTGGGGCGGGACTACAATGAGCAGTTCTTC. Residues: CASSLGRDYNEQFF.

The gene calls are TRBV5-1 and TRBJ2-3, with 9 bases identical to TRBD1. V dropped 0 bases and J dropped 2; count of bases not matched to a gene: 4. Germline CDR1 is SGHRS and CDR2 is YFSETQ. The length of the CDR3 is 16 residues. In DNA, the CDR3 is TGCGCCAGCAGCTTGGCGGGACAGGGTTACACAGATACGCAGTATTTT. Amino acid sequence: CASSLAGQGYTDTQYF.

The CDR3: CASSAPTGTGTIYGYTF. CDR3 in DNA: TGTGCCAGCAGCGCTCCCACCGGGACAGGCACCATCTATGGCTACACCTTC. The V call is TRBV9, the J call TRBJ1-2, with TRBD1 identical over 8 bases. Germline CDR1 SGDLS, CDR2 YYNGEE. CDR3 length: 17 residues. Losses at the gene ends were 3 bases for V and 4 bases for J; bases not matched to a gene: 14. Complete variable domain (other parts from reference TRBV9 and TRBJ1-2): DSGVTQTPKHLITATGQRVTLRCSPRSGDLSVYWYQQSLDQGLQFLIQYYNGEERAKGNILERFSAQQFPDLHSELNLSSLELGDSALYFCASSAPTGTGTIYGYTFGSGTRLTVV.

The chain has TRBV10-3 and TRBJ2-7, with D perhaps matching TRBD2 (6 bases). This CDR3 has 14 residues. V was shortened by 3 bases and J by 3 bases, with 12 bases between the two germline ends. CDR1 is ENHRY, CDR2 SYGVKD, per germline. The CDR3 sequence: CAISDLGEVYEQYF. The CDR3 bases are TGTGCCATCAGTGACTTAGGGGAGGTCTACGAGCAGTACTTC.

This chain uses TRBV9 with TRBJ2-2; TRBD2 matches 14 bases. The CDR3 covers 15 residues. V lost 3 bases and J lost 6; bases outside the gene matches: 1. Germline V gene lookup returns CDR1 SGDLS and CDR2 YYNGEE. The CDR3 spells CASSAGLAGAGELFF. DNA of the CDR3: TGTGCCAGCAGCGCGGGACTAGCGGGAGCCGGGGAGCTGTTTTTT. Variable domain in full (rest from reference TRBV9 and TRBJ2-2): DSGVTQTPKHLITATGQRVTLRCSPRSGDLSVYWYQQSLDQGLQFLIQYYNGEERAKGNILERFSAQQFPDLHSELNLSSLELGDSALYFCASSAGLAGAGELFFGEGSRLTVL.

This clone was seen only once. The V and J genes are TRBV30 and TRBJ2-1; 13 nucleotides align to TRBD2. The germline V gene encodes CDR1 GTSNPN and CDR2 SVGIG (reference sequence). The CDR3 sequence is 16 residues long. V was clipped by 4 bases and J by 7 bases; unmatched bases: 10. The CDR3, as DNA: TGTGCCTGGAAAGGTGGGACTAGCGGGAACCAAAATGAGCAGTTCTTC. Translation: CAWKGGTSGNQNEQFF.

This clone appeared once. CDR3 coding DNA: TGTGCCAGCAGACCGGGACAGGGGGTCTACGAGCAGTACTTC. Translated: CASRPGQGVYEQYF. The gene calls are TRBV2 and TRBJ2-7, with 11 bases lining up with TRBD1. The CDR3 totals 14 residues. From germline, CDR1 is SNHLY and CDR2 FYNNEI. Unmatched junction bases numbered 4, after V lost 6 bases and J lost 3 bases.

The genes are TRBV27 and TRBJ2-5; no firm D call. The CDR3 loop spans 15 amino acids. V was shortened by 6 bases and J by 1 base, with 15 bases between the two germline ends. CDR1 MNHEY and CDR2 SMNVEV come from the germline V gene (reference sequence). As DNA, the CDR3 is TGTGCCAGCAGCCTTATCTACGCGCTCCAAGAGACCCAGTACTTC. The encoded protein is CASSLIYALQETQYF.

V gene TRBV4-2 combines with J gene TRBJ2-7, with D tentatively TRBD1 (6 bases). The CDR3 is made up of 14 amino acids. Germline V lookup: CDR1 LGHNA, CDR2 YNFKEQ. The V end was cut by 1 base, the J end by 2 bases, with 9 bases between. In nucleotides, the CDR3 is TGTGCCAGCAGCCAAGCGGGACATACCTACGAGCAGTACTTC. It codes for CASSQAGHTYEQYF.

The chain joins TRBV6-5 to TRBJ2-1; tentatively, D is TRBD1 (5 bases). The V end lost 5 bases, the J end lost 1 base, and 9 bases lay between the germline ends. This CDR3 is 14 amino acids long. Germline lookup yields CDR1 MNHEY and CDR2 SVGAGI. For the CDR3, the DNA is TGTGCCAGCAGTAGGGGCCTGTCCTACAATGAGCAGTTCTTC. Translated, it gives CASSRGLSYNEQFF.

The CDR3 loop reads CASSGLAQSGGYEQFF. The CDR3 DNA follows: TGCGCCAGCAGCGGACTAGCGCAGAGCGGAGGGTATGAGCAGTTCTTC. The J gene is TRBJ2-1, the V gene TRBV5-1; 9 bases line up with TRBD2. Germline CDR1 SGHRS, CDR2 YFSETQ. This CDR3 has 16 amino acids. The junction had 13 bases not matched to a gene; V was cut back by 4 bases and J by 8 bases.

V and J are TRBV10-1 and TRBJ2-1; 9 nucleotides align to TRBD2. The germline V gene has CDR1 WNHNN and CDR2 SYGVQD (reference sequence). Unmatched junction bases numbered 11, after V lost 1 base and J lost 10 bases. The CDR3 covers 16 residues. The CDR3 protein is CASSELTVGLAQEQFF. CDR3 in DNA: TGCGCCAGCAGTGAGTTAACAGTAGGACTAGCGCAGGAGCAGTTCTTC.

The chain combines TRBV27 with TRBJ2-1; D gene uncertain. The germline V gene encodes CDR1 MNHEY and CDR2 SMNVEV (reference sequence). Trimming removed 8 bases at V and 9 bases at J, with 11 bases between. CDR3 length equals 11 residues. The CDR3 sequence: CASRSLGEQFF. The CDR3 DNA is TGTGCCAGCCGTAGCCTGGGTGAGCAGTTCTTC.

The chain employs TRBV14 and TRBJ2-7; 8 nucleotides agree with TRBD1. With 3 bases clipped from V and 4 bases from J, the junction kept 8 bases outside the gene matches. Per germline, CDR1 SGHDN and CDR2 FVKESK. This CDR3 region has 15 residues. In DNA form, the CDR3 reads TGTGCCAGCAGCCAGAGGTACAGGGGGACGTACGAGCAGTACTTC. Translated, it gives CASSQRYRGTYEQYF.

The genes are TRBV7-9 and TRBJ1-1, with a possible D match to TRBD1 (5 bases). V was trimmed by 1 base and J by 1 base, leaving 10 bases between them. Germline-derived CDR1 and CDR2 are SEHNR and FQNEAQ (reference sequence). The CDR3 totals 15 residues. The CDR3 loop is CASSLGEGTNTEAFF. CDR3 coding DNA: TGTGCCAGCAGCTTAGGGGAGGGGACGAACACTGAAGCTTTCTTT.